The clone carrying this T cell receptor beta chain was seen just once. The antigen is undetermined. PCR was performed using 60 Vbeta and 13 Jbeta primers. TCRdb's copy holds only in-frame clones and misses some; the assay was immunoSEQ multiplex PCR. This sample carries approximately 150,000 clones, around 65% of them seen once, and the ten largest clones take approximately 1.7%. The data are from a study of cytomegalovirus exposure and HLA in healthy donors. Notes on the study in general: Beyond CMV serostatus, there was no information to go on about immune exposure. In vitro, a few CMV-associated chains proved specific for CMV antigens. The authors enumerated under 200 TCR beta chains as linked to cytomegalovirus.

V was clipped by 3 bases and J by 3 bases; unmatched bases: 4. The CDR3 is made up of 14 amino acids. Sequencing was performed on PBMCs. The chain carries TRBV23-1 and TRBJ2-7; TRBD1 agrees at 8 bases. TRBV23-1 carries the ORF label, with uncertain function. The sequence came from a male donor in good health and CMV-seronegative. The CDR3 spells CASSQDRAHYEQYF. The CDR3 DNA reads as TGCGCCAGCAGTCAGGACAGGGCGCACTACGAGCAGTACTTC.